This T cell receptor (beta chain) was found in a study of blood T cell repertoires in COVID-19. All enrollees were roughly 18 to 90 years old and from fewer than 25 US areas. Cohort placement rested on clinical history that participants reported themselves. From germline, CDR1 is SNHLY and CDR2 FYNNEI. This CDR3 has 14 residues. V was cut by 6 bases and J by 2 bases, with 11 bases left in between. Per the study methods: From reference gene primer amplification, estimates of nucleated cell counts were derived. Produced via immunoSEQ multiplex PCR; TCRdb's table is partial and in-frame only. For V, J and clone size, that table is used; D and trimming come from the DNA. In the table there are under 55,000 clones, 70% to 80% of which are singletons.

This receptor was identified in a woman in her fifties or sixties with acute COVID-19. This sequence joins TRBV2 and TRBJ1-5, with D possibly being TRBD1 (5 bases). The source material was PBMCs or T cells enriched from blood (not recorded which). CDR3 nucleotides: TGTGCCAGCAGCTCCGGACAAGGCAATCAGCCCCAGCATTTT. Translating gives CASSSGQGNQPQHF.